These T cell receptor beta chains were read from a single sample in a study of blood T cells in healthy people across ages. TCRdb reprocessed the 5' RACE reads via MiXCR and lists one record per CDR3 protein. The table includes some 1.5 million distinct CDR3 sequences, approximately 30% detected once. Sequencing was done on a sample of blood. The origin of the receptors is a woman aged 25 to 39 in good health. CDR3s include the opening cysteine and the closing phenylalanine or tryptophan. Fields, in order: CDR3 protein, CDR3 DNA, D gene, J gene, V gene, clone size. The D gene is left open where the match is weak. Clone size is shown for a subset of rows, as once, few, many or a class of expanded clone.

CDR3aa: CSVVRQFEAFF; CDR3nt: TGCAGCGTTGTAAGGCAATTCGAAGCTTTCTTT; d_gene: .; j_gene: TRBJ1-1; v_gene: TRBV29-1; abundance: once
CDR3aa: CASSISSGEMSDTQYF; CDR3nt: TGTGCCAGCAGTATTTCTAGCGGAGAAATGTCAGATACGCAGTATTTT; d_gene: TRBD2; j_gene: TRBJ2-3; v_gene: TRBV12-3/TRBV12-4; abundance: few
CDR3aa: CASSSVRTDTQYF; CDR3nt: TGTGCCAGCAGCTCCGTACGCACAGATACGCAGTATTTT; d_gene: .; j_gene: TRBJ2-3; v_gene: TRBV7-9; abundance: .
CDR3aa: CASGGLSNQPQHF; CDR3nt: TGTGCCAGCGGGGGTTTGAGCAATCAGCCCCAGCATTTT; d_gene: .; j_gene: TRBJ1-5; v_gene: TRBV6-2/TRBV6-3; abundance: few
CDR3aa: CASSEQGLAPETQYF; CDR3nt: TGTGCCAGCAGTGAACAGGGACTAGCGCCGGAGACCCAGTACTTC; d_gene: TRBD2; j_gene: TRBJ2-5; v_gene: TRBV2; abundance: .
CDR3aa: CASSLQPGSSPLHF; CDR3nt: TGTGCCAGCAGCTTACAACCAGGGTCTTCACCCCTCCACTTT; d_gene: .; j_gene: TRBJ1-6; v_gene: TRBV11-2; abundance: .
CDR3aa: CASSYSGRRDGYTF; CDR3nt: TGTGCCAGCAGTTACTCGGGCAGGCGCGATGGCTACACCTTC; d_gene: .; j_gene: TRBJ1-2; v_gene: TRBV6-5; abundance: few
CDR3aa: CASRIQVNTGELFF; CDR3nt: TGTGCCAGCAGGATTCAGGTTAACACCGGGGAGCTGTTTTTT; d_gene: .; j_gene: TRBJ2-2; v_gene: TRBV3-1; abundance: .
CDR3aa: CASSPPEGATQYF; CDR3nt: TGTGCCAGCTCACCACCGGAGGGGGCGACCCAGTACTTC; d_gene: .; j_gene: TRBJ2-5; v_gene: TRBV18; abundance: many
CDR3aa: CASNLAQRTGSSYNEQFF; CDR3nt: TGCGCCAGCAACTTGGCCCAACGGACAGGCAGCTCCTACAATGAGCAGTTCTTC; d_gene: TRBD1; j_gene: TRBJ2-1; v_gene: TRBV5-1; abundance: .
CDR3aa: CASMERGGLFDEQFF; CDR3nt: TGCGCCAGCATGGAGCGGGGGGGCCTTTTCGATGAGCAGTTCTTC; d_gene: TRBD2; j_gene: TRBJ2-1; v_gene: TRBV5-1; abundance: few
CDR3aa: CASSWFRTSGGGDTQYF; CDR3nt: TGCGCCAGCAGCTGGTTCCGGACTAGCGGGGGAGGGGATACGCAGTATTTT; d_gene: TRBD2; j_gene: TRBJ2-3; v_gene: TRBV5-1; abundance: .
CDR3aa: CSARDRGSNTGELFF; CDR3nt: TGCAGTGCTAGAGATCGGGGATCGAACACCGGGGAGCTGTTTTTT; d_gene: .; j_gene: TRBJ2-2; v_gene: TRBV20-1; abundance: few
CDR3aa: CATSMELASTDTQYF; CDR3nt: TGTGCAACGAGCATGGAACTAGCGAGCACAGATACGCAGTATTTT; d_gene: TRBD2; j_gene: TRBJ2-3; v_gene: TRBV2; abundance: .
CDR3aa: CSARDGGITEAFF; CDR3nt: TGCAGTGCTAGAGACGGGGGCATTACTGAAGCTTTCTTT; d_gene: .; j_gene: TRBJ1-1; v_gene: TRBV20-1; abundance: .
CDR3aa: CASSQDLQGRETQYF; CDR3nt: TGTGCCAGCAGCCAAGACCTACAGGGTAGAGAGACCCAGTACTTC; d_gene: .; j_gene: TRBJ2-5; v_gene: TRBV3-1; abundance: few
CDR3aa: CASSLTRASGYNEQFF; CDR3nt: TGTGCCAGCAGCTTAACGCGGGCTAGCGGGTACAATGAGCAGTTCTTC; d_gene: TRBD2; j_gene: TRBJ2-1; v_gene: TRBV7-2; abundance: few
CDR3aa: CASSLGPHNEQYF; CDR3nt: TGTGCCAGCAGTTTGGGACCGCACAATGAGCAGTACTTC; d_gene: .; j_gene: TRBJ2-5; v_gene: TRBV6-5; abundance: few
CDR3aa: CASSLSIREGRNNEQYF; CDR3nt: TGTGCCAGCAGTTTGAGTATTAGGGAGGGCCGGAACAATGAGCAGTACTTC; d_gene: TRBD2; j_gene: TRBJ2-5; v_gene: TRBV12-3/TRBV12-4; abundance: .
CDR3aa: CASSDFMNTEAFF; CDR3nt: TGTGCCAGCAGTGACTTCATGAACACTGAAGCTTTCTTT; d_gene: .; j_gene: TRBJ1-1; v_gene: TRBV7-9; abundance: few
CDR3aa: CASSFGGLETQYF; CDR3nt: TGTGCCAGCAGCTTCGGGGGGCTGGAGACCCAGTACTTC; d_gene: .; j_gene: TRBJ2-5; v_gene: TRBV12-3/TRBV12-4; abundance: many
CDR3aa: CASSQRTGREKLFF; CDR3nt: TGCGCCAGCAGCCAAAGGACAGGGCGGGAAAAACTGTTTTTT; d_gene: TRBD1; j_gene: TRBJ1-4; v_gene: TRBV5-1; abundance: .
CDR3aa: CASSLRQPNTEAFF; CDR3nt: TGTGCCAGCAGCCTCCGACAGCCAAACACTGAAGCTTTCTTT; d_gene: .; j_gene: TRBJ1-1; v_gene: TRBV3-1; abundance: .
CDR3aa: CASTKGGRNYGYTF; CDR3nt: TGTGCCAGCACCAAGGGGGGGAGAAACTATGGCTACACCTTC; d_gene: .; j_gene: TRBJ1-2; v_gene: TRBV6-6; abundance: .
CDR3aa: CASRPEWGQGRQETQYF; CDR3nt: TGTGCCAGCAGACCCGAGTGGGGACAGGGAAGGCAAGAGACCCAGTACTTC; d_gene: TRBD1; j_gene: TRBJ2-5; v_gene: TRBV11-2; abundance: few
CDR3aa: CASSQQGLNEKLFF; CDR3nt: TGTGCCAGCAGTCAACAGGGGCTTAATGAAAAACTGTTTTTT; d_gene: TRBD1; j_gene: TRBJ1-4; v_gene: TRBV2; abundance: few
CDR3aa: CASQTSGGVNEQFF; CDR3nt: TGTGCCAGCCAGACTAGCGGGGGGGTAAATGAGCAGTTCTTC; d_gene: TRBD2; j_gene: TRBJ2-1; v_gene: TRBV12-3/TRBV12-4; abundance: many
CDR3aa: CSATPSGRAIEQYF; CDR3nt: TGCAGTGCTACCCCCAGCGGGAGGGCGATCGAGCAGTACTTC; d_gene: TRBD2; j_gene: TRBJ2-7; v_gene: TRBV20-1; abundance: .
CDR3aa: CATSDPNTGELFF; CDR3nt: TGTGCCACCAGTGATCCGAACACCGGGGAGCTGTTTTTT; d_gene: .; j_gene: TRBJ2-2; v_gene: TRBV24-1; abundance: .
CDR3aa: CASSVGGGVTGELFF; CDR3nt: TGTGCCAGCAGCGTAGGTGGAGGGGTCACCGGGGAGCTGTTTTTT; d_gene: .; j_gene: TRBJ2-2; v_gene: TRBV9; abundance: .
CDR3aa: CASSFSDSYGYTF; CDR3nt: TGTGCCAGCAGCTTTTCGGACAGCTACGGCTACACCTTC; d_gene: .; j_gene: TRBJ1-2; v_gene: TRBV13; abundance: .
CDR3aa: CASSQGRERYEQYF; CDR3nt: TGCGCCAGCAGCCAAGGGCGTGAACGCTACGAGCAGTACTTC; d_gene: .; j_gene: TRBJ2-7; v_gene: TRBV4-1; abundance: many
CDR3aa: CASSLKRGYNEQFF; CDR3nt: TGCGCCAGCAGCCTGAAGCGGGGGTACAATGAGCAGTTCTTC; d_gene: TRBD2; j_gene: TRBJ2-1; v_gene: TRBV5-1; abundance: few
CDR3aa: CTFFRAGMADTQYF; CDR3nt: TGCACCTTCTTCCGGGCGGGGATGGCAGATACGCAGTATTTT; d_gene: .; j_gene: TRBJ2-3; v_gene: TRBV29-1; abundance: many
CDR3aa: CASTEIPSQSTDTQYF; CDR3nt: TGTGCCAGCACCGAAATCCCGTCCCAGAGCACAGATACGCAGTATTTT; d_gene: .; j_gene: TRBJ2-3; v_gene: TRBV7-2; abundance: .
CDR3aa: CASSSQLAGTDTQYF; CDR3nt: TGTGCCAGCAGCTCGCAACTAGCGGGGACAGATACGCAGTATTTT; d_gene: TRBD2; j_gene: TRBJ2-3; v_gene: TRBV11-2; abundance: few
CDR3aa: CASGGGRRGSEQFF; CDR3nt: TGTGCCAGCGGAGGCGGGAGGAGGGGCAGTGAGCAGTTCTTC; d_gene: TRBD2; j_gene: TRBJ2-1; v_gene: TRBV7-6; abundance: once
CDR3aa: CASRDGTSEKYEQFF; CDR3nt: TGTGCCAGCCGAGACGGGACTAGCGAGAAGTATGAGCAGTTCTTC; d_gene: TRBD2; j_gene: TRBJ2-1; v_gene: TRBV7-2; abundance: .
CDR3aa: CASGSDRAYEQYF; CDR3nt: TGTGCCAGCGGCAGCGACAGAGCCTACGAGCAGTACTTC; d_gene: .; j_gene: TRBJ2-7; v_gene: TRBV7-8; abundance: .
CDR3aa: CSARRPSGAASEQYF; CDR3nt: TGCAGTGCTAGAAGGCCTAGCGGGGCGGCCTCCGAGCAGTACTTC; d_gene: TRBD2; j_gene: TRBJ2-7; v_gene: TRBV20-1; abundance: .
CDR3aa: CASKMSSGANVLSF; CDR3nt: TGCGCCAGCAAAATGTCCTCTGGGGCCAACGTCCTGTCTTTC; d_gene: .; j_gene: TRBJ2-6; v_gene: TRBV5-1; abundance: .
CDR3aa: CASSQPAGTSKETQYF; CDR3nt: TGTGCCAGCAGCCAACCTGCCGGGACGTCGAAAGAGACCCAGTACTTC; d_gene: .; j_gene: TRBJ2-5; v_gene: TRBV6-7; abundance: .
CDR3aa: CASAQQGFTDTQYF; CDR3nt: TGTGCCAGCGCCCAACAGGGGTTCACAGATACGCAGTATTTT; d_gene: TRBD1; j_gene: TRBJ2-3; v_gene: TRBV6-5; abundance: few
CDR3aa: CASSLFGVETQYF; CDR3nt: TGTGCCAGCAGCTTATTCGGGGTGGAGACCCAGTACTTC; d_gene: .; j_gene: TRBJ2-5; v_gene: TRBV7-9; abundance: .
CDR3aa: CASSRDSGRYNEQFF; CDR3nt: TGTGCCAGCAGCCGAGATAGCGGCCGGTACAATGAGCAGTTCTTC; d_gene: .; j_gene: TRBJ2-1; v_gene: TRBV9; abundance: .
CDR3aa: CATSDLGRGSNQPQHF; CDR3nt: TGTGCCACCAGTGATTTAGGCAGGGGTAGCAATCAGCCCCAGCATTTT; d_gene: .; j_gene: TRBJ1-5; v_gene: TRBV24-1; abundance: .
CDR3aa: CASSLVRLGEQFF; CDR3nt: TGCGCCAGCAGCTTGGTCAGGCTGGGTGAGCAGTTCTTC; d_gene: .; j_gene: TRBJ2-1; v_gene: TRBV5-1; abundance: many